This paragraph covers one T cell receptor beta chain sequence. Its antigen is still unknown. This record belongs to a study of cytomegalovirus exposure and HLA in healthy donors. For the study at large: Early released data had tens of millions of unique TCRs, all coming from HLA-typed donors. Study-wide findings and caveats: A later analysis found common viral pathogens apparently linked to several of the most significant clusters. It was shown in a later analysis that HLA-associated TCR beta chains were more clonally expanded than other, equally common chains.

This PCR relied on a set of 60 Vbeta primers and 13 Jbeta primers. The data were produced by immunoSEQ multiplex PCR, yet TCRdb's version contains in-frame clones alone and is incomplete. The data show over 80,000 clones, over 70% seen once. The source is a man aged 35 to 55 in good health and CMV-seronegative. Sequencing used PBMCs.

The CDR3 reads CASGTGTGELFF. The CDR3 DNA reads TGCGCCAGCGGGACAGGCACCGGGGAGCTGTTTTTT. The rearrangement links TRBV10-1 to TRBJ2-2, with 8 bases that match TRBD1. The germline gives CDR1 WNHNN, CDR2 SYGVQD (reference sequence). The V segment lost 8 bases and the J segment 4 bases; nucleotides outside the gene matches: 0. This CDR3 contains 12 residues.